The rows below give T cell receptor beta chains drawn from one sample of a study of cytomegalovirus exposure and HLA in healthy donors. Generated by immunoSEQ multiplex PCR, the TCRdb table keeps only in-frame clones and is missing some. The data hold some 130,000 clones, with about 78% observed a single time. Sequences were obtained from PBMCs. These receptors were taken from a female donor in good health and CMV-seronegative. Each CDR3 is given with its conserved first and last residue. D genes are given only for firm matches. A clone size is listed for some rows: how often the clone was seen (once, few, many), or a class if it is expanded.

D gene | clone size | J gene | V gene | CDR3 protein | CDR3 DNA
- | - | TRBJ1-1 | TRBV29-1 | CSVDGPEAFF | TGCAGCGTTGATGGCCCTGAAGCTTTCTTT
TRBD2 | few | TRBJ2-7 | TRBV5-1 | CASSPKGTSGSYEQYF | TGCGCCAGCAGCCCCAAAGGGACTAGCGGGAGTTACGAGCAGTACTTC
TRBD1 | - | TRBJ2-7 | TRBV13 | CASSLEGTGWAEQYF | TGTGCCAGCAGCTTAGAAGGGACAGGGTGGGCCGAGCAGTACTTC
- | - | TRBJ2-7 | TRBV5-1 | CASSRGAGEFYEQYF | TGCGCCAGCAGCCGGGGGGCAGGGGAATTCTACGAGCAGTACTTC
- | - | TRBJ2-5 | TRBV2 | CASRELWTALRGTQYF | TGTGCCAGCAGGGAATTATGGACAGCTCTCCGGGGGACCCAGTACTTC
- | - | TRBJ1-5 | TRBV7-9 | CASSLAGHPLLSNQPQHF | TGTGCCAGCAGCTTAGCGGGACACCCTCTCCTTAGCAATCAGCCCCAGCATTTT
TRBD1 | - | TRBJ1-1 | TRBV7-9 | CASSPTTGLGSEAFF | TGTGCCAGCAGCCCAACGACAGGGCTGGGATCTGAAGCTTTCTTT
- | - | TRBJ2-3 | TRBV28 | CASSLNGGTDTQYF | TGTGCCAGCAGTCTTAACGGGGGAACAGATACGCAGTATTTT
- | - | TRBJ2-5 | TRBV7-2 | CASSLETRMPETQYF | TGTGCCAGCAGCTTAGAGACAAGAATGCCAGAGACCCAGTACTTC
- | - | TRBJ1-1 | TRBV6-4 | CASSDSRDTEAFF | TGTGCCAGCAGTGACTCGAGGGACACTGAAGCTTTCTTT
- | - | TRBJ2-7 | TRBV29-1 | CSVEAEYYEQYF | TGCAGCGTTGAGGCGGAGTACTACGAGCAGTACTTC
- | - | TRBJ1-5 | TRBV5-1 | CASRPGTSRDQPQHF | TGCGCCAGCAGGCCCGGGACTAGTCGGGATCAGCCCCAGCATTTT
TRBD2 | - | TRBJ2-1 | TRBV29-1 | CSAAGTSGSNPYNEQFF | TGCAGCGCCGCCGGGACTAGCGGGAGTAACCCCTACAATGAGCAGTTCTTC
TRBD1 | once | TRBJ2-7 | TRBV7-9 | CASSRGQNSYEQYF | TGTGCCAGCAGCCGGGGACAGAACTCCTACGAGCAGTACTTC
- | - | TRBJ1-4 | TRBV19 | CASSIGANEKLFF | TGTGCCAGCTCCATTGGGGCAAACGAAAAACTGTTTTTT
- | - | TRBJ1-2 | TRBV6-5 | CASSPGSDYGYTF | TGTGCCAGCAGTCCAGGGTCGGATTATGGCTACACCTTC
TRBD1 | - | TRBJ1-5 | TRBV28 | CASSSRDRGTPYSNQPQHF | TGTGCCAGCAGCAGCCGGGACAGGGGAACCCCCTATAGCAATCAGCCCCAGCATTTT
- | - | TRBJ1-4 | TRBV6-5 | CASSYSLREDEKLFF | TGTGCCAGCAGTTACTCCTTAAGGGAGGATGAAAAACTGTTTTTT
TRBD1 | - | TRBJ1-4 | TRBV4-2 | CASSPGDADRGNEKLFF | TGTGCCAGCAGCCCAGGAGATGCGGACAGGGGGAATGAAAAACTGTTTTTT
TRBD2 | - | TRBJ2-5 | TRBV5-6 | CASSLTSGSGETQYF | TGTGCCAGCAGCTTAACTAGCGGGAGCGGAGAGACCCAGTACTTC
- | - | TRBJ1-1 | TRBV6-5 | CASSYSGGRNTEAFF | TGTGCCAGCAGTTACTCGGGGGGTAGGAACACTGAAGCTTTCTTT
- | - | TRBJ1-2 | TRBV4-3 | CASSQGQGAVEVYTF | TGCGCCAGCAGCCAAGGTCAGGGCGCCGTTGAGGTCTACACCTTC
- | - | TRBJ1-2 | TRBV5-1 | CASRTGYGYTF | TGCGCCAGCAGGACAGGCTATGGCTACACCTTC
TRBD2 | - | TRBJ2-7 | TRBV5-1 | CASSLGTSGTPYEQYF | TGCGCCAGCAGCTTAGGGACTAGCGGGACTCCCTACGAGCAGTACTTC
- | - | TRBJ2-5 | TRBV7-8 | CASSRGTYALQETQYF | TGTGCCAGCAGCCGCGGGACCTACGCGCTCCAAGAGACCCAGTACTTC
- | - | TRBJ1-1 | TRBV6-5 | CASSLEPNTEAFF | TGTGCCAGCAGTTTAGAGCCGAACACTGAAGCTTTCTTT
- | - | TRBJ2-5 | TRBV4-1 | CASSQEITGRRGETQYF | TGCGCCAGCAGCCAAGAAATTACAGGGCGGCGGGGGGAGACCCAGTACTTC
TRBD2 | - | TRBJ2-1 | TRBV27 | CASSSVTSGVRNEQFF | TGTGCCAGCAGTTCGGTGACTAGCGGGGTGAGAAATGAGCAGTTCTTC
- | - | TRBJ2-3 | TRBV28 | CASSLSAGGSTDTQYF | TGTGCCAGCAGTTTATCGGCAGGAGGGAGCACAGATACGCAGTATTTT
TRBD1 | - | TRBJ2-4 | TRBV9 | CASSSRTGTKNIQYF | TGTGCCAGCAGCTCCCGGACAGGGACCAAAAACATTCAGTACTTC
TRBD2 | - | TRBJ2-2 | TRBV7-9 | CASSLLAGGPSGELFF | TGTGCCAGCAGCCTACTAGCGGGAGGGCCGTCCGGGGAGCTGTTTTTT
TRBD2 | - | TRBJ2-7 | TRBV5-4 | CASSATIQSGREYEQYF | TGTGCCAGCAGCGCAACAATCCAGAGCGGGAGAGAGTACGAGCAGTACTTC
TRBD1 | - | TRBJ2-5 | TRBV19 | CASSNRGLRETQYF | TGTGCCAGTAGCAACAGGGGATTAAGGGAGACCCAGTACTTC
TRBD2 | once | TRBJ2-7 | TRBV19 | CASSRGLAGSIYEQYF | TGTGCCAGTAGTAGGGGACTAGCGGGATCTATCTACGAGCAGTACTTC
- | few | TRBJ1-1 | TRBV5-1 | CASSFGPNTEAFF | TGCGCCAGCAGCTTTGGGCCGAACACTGAAGCTTTCTTT
TRBD1 | - | TRBJ2-6 | TRBV4-2 | CASSPTGTGAGANVLTF | TGTGCCAGCAGCCCAACCGGGACAGGGGCCGGGGCCAACGTCCTGACTTTC
- | once | TRBJ2-7 | TRBV21-1 | CASSKGGLLPLQYEQYF | TGTGCCAGCAGCAAAGGGGGACTACTCCCCCTTCAGTACGAGCAGTACTTC
TRBD1 | - | TRBJ2-2 | TRBV28 | CASSPGTVNTGELFF | TGTGCCAGCAGTCCCGGGACAGTCAACACCGGGGAGCTGTTTTTT
- | few | TRBJ1-2 | TRBV6-6 | CASSSHSRGYTF | TGTGCCAGCAGTAGTCACTCTAGGGGCTACACCTTC
TRBD2 | - | TRBJ2-5 | TRBV7-9 | CASSLPLRLAGVRETQYF | TGTGCCAGCAGCTTACCTTTGAGGCTAGCGGGAGTCAGGGAGACCCAGTACTTC
TRBD1 | - | TRBJ1-1 | TRBV6-8 | CARTGIDLGSEAFF | TGTGCCAGGACAGGGATAGACCTGGGGTCTGAAGCTTTCTTT
- | few | TRBJ1-1 | TRBV28 | CASSFIQGNTEAFF | TGTGCCAGCAGTTTCATACAGGGGAACACTGAAGCTTTCTTT
TRBD2 | once | TRBJ2-7 | TRBV4-3 | CASSRDSGGTAYEQYF | TGCGCCAGCAGCCGTGATAGCGGGGGAACAGCCTACGAGCAGTACTTC
TRBD2 | - | TRBJ2-1 | TRBV19 | CASSRLAAGGSFIEQFF | TGTGCCAGTAGTAGGCTAGCGGCGGGAGGCTCGTTCATTGAGCAGTTCTTC
TRBD2 | - | TRBJ2-1 | TRBV4-3 | CASSQERTSGARNEQFF | TGCGCCAGCAGCCAAGAACGGACTAGCGGGGCCAGAAATGAGCAGTTCTTC
- | - | TRBJ2-1 | TRBV7-2 | CASSPPGTTKREQFF | TGTGCCAGCAGCCCTCCCGGGACAACCAAGAGGGAGCAGTTCTTC
- | - | TRBJ2-5 | TRBV27 | CASSLSEAGLGETQYF | TGTGCCAGCAGTTTATCGGAGGCGGGTTTAGGGGAGACCCAGTACTTC
TRBD2 | few | TRBJ2-3 | TRBV7-3 | CASSSGTSRADTQYF | TGTGCCAGCAGCTCCGGGACTAGCAGGGCAGATACGCAGTATTTT
TRBD1 | few | TRBJ1-5 | TRBV7-2 | CASSSGGQVGNQPQHF | TGTGCCAGCAGCTCCGGCGGACAGGTAGGAAATCAGCCCCAGCATTTT
TRBD2 | - | TRBJ2-7 | TRBV6-5 | CASSYSGSGRAYEQYF | TGTGCCAGCAGTTACTCAGGTAGCGGGAGGGCCTACGAGCAGTACTTC
TRBD1 | - | TRBJ1-3 | TRBV9 | CASSSQGTSGNTIYF | TGTGCCAGCAGCTCACAGGGGACCTCTGGAAACACCATATATTTT
- | - | TRBJ2-1 | TRBV15 | CATSGSNEQFF | TGTGCCACCAGCGGGAGTAATGAGCAGTTCTTC
TRBD2 | - | TRBJ2-1 | TRBV7-8 | CASSLGSSGRHNEQFF | TGTGCCAGCAGCTTAGGATCTAGCGGGAGACACAATGAGCAGTTCTTC
TRBD2 | - | TRBJ2-1 | TRBV18 | CASSPSGRFPNEQFF | TGTGCCAGCTCACCAAGCGGGAGGTTCCCCAATGAGCAGTTCTTC
- | - | TRBJ2-5 | TRBV5-1 | CASSSPGIQETQYF | TGCGCCAGCAGCTCCCCCGGGATTCAAGAGACCCAGTACTTC
TRBD1 | - | TRBJ2-5 | TRBV29-1 | CSTGTGAETQYF | TGCAGCACCGGGACAGGGGCAGAGACCCAGTACTTC
- | - | TRBJ2-3 | TRBV7-8 | CASSARGPSTDTQYF | TGTGCCAGCAGCGCAAGAGGCCCTAGCACAGATACGCAGTATTTT